The rows below give T cell receptor beta chains drawn from one sample of a study of response to subunit inactivated influenza vaccine. TCRdb redid the calling of the RT-PCR reads with MiXCR, one entry per CDR3 protein. The table includes 650,000 to 700,000 distinct CDR3 sequences, approximately 14% detected once. This specimen consisted of PBMCs from blood, obtained less than 13 days after vaccination. The origin of the receptors is a man aged 50 to 59 who received an inactivated influenza vaccine. Each CDR3 is given with its conserved first and last residue. The order of the fields is D gene, J gene, clone size, V gene, CDR3 protein, CDR3 DNA. The D gene is left open where the match is weak. Clone sizes are given selectively: once, few, many, or a class where the clone is expanded.

d_call: NA; j_call: TRBJ2-1; clone_size: NA; v_call: TRBV7-2; cdr3_aa: CASSLGPWEQLF; cdr3_nt: TGTGCCAGCAGCCTCGGGCCCTGGGAGCAGCTCTTC
d_call: NA; j_call: TRBJ2-5; clone_size: many; v_call: TRBV4-2; cdr3_aa: CASSQDSKGETQYF; cdr3_nt: TGTGCCAGCAGCCAAGACTCGAAAGGAGAGACCCAGTACTTC
d_call: NA; j_call: TRBJ2-7; clone_size: few; v_call: TRBV6-6; cdr3_aa: CASSYFRGNEQYF; cdr3_nt: TGTGCCAGCAGTTACTTTCGCGGGAACGAGCAGTACTTC
d_call: TRBD2; j_call: TRBJ2-2; clone_size: few; v_call: TRBV28; cdr3_aa: CASSPTMGLAGDDTGELFF; cdr3_nt: TGTGCCAGCAGTCCGACGATGGGACTAGCGGGAGACGACACCGGGGAGCTGTTTTTT
d_call: TRBD1; j_call: TRBJ2-7; clone_size: NA; v_call: TRBV5-6; cdr3_aa: CASSLEGGGYEQYF; cdr3_nt: TGTGCCAGCAGCTTGGAAGGGGGCGGCTACGAGCAGTACTTC
d_call: NA; j_call: TRBJ2-1; clone_size: NA; v_call: TRBV7-8; cdr3_aa: CASSLDRLRDNEQFF; cdr3_nt: TGTGCCAGCAGCTTAGACCGACTCCGAGACAATGAGCAGTTCTTC
d_call: NA; j_call: TRBJ1-6; clone_size: few; v_call: TRBV7-9; cdr3_aa: CASSLDGVIGDSPLHF; cdr3_nt: TGTGCCAGCAGCTTAGACGGGGTAATCGGAGATTCACCCCTCCACTTT
d_call: NA; j_call: TRBJ2-5; clone_size: few; v_call: TRBV4-2; cdr3_aa: CASSQSPDSQETQYF; cdr3_nt: TGTGCCAGCAGCCAATCCCCGGACAGTCAAGAGACCCAGTACTTC
d_call: TRBD1; j_call: TRBJ1-2; clone_size: few; v_call: TRBV4-3; cdr3_aa: CASSQDDRGQAYGYTF; cdr3_nt: TGCGCCAGCAGCCAAGATGACAGGGGGCAGGCCTATGGCTACACCTTC
d_call: NA; j_call: TRBJ2-7; clone_size: NA; v_call: TRBV7-8; cdr3_aa: CASSLRGTALNYEQYF; cdr3_nt: TGTGCCAGCAGCCTGCGCGGGACGGCACTTAACTACGAGCAGTACTTC
d_call: NA; j_call: TRBJ1-2; clone_size: NA; v_call: TRBV7-2; cdr3_aa: CASSFNDLYGYTF; cdr3_nt: TGTGCCAGCAGCTTCAATGACCTCTATGGCTACACCTTC
d_call: TRBD2; j_call: TRBJ2-1; clone_size: NA; v_call: TRBV5-5; cdr3_aa: CASSSGSSGGAFYNEQFF; cdr3_nt: TGTGCCAGCAGCTCCGGTTCTAGCGGGGGGGCCTTTTACAATGAGCAGTTCTTC
d_call: NA; j_call: TRBJ2-1; clone_size: few; v_call: TRBV6-2/TRBV6-3; cdr3_aa: CASSYGIMGLINTYNEQFF; cdr3_nt: TGTGCCAGCAGTTACGGAATTATGGGCCTAATAAACACCTACAATGAGCAGTTCTTC
d_call: NA; j_call: TRBJ1-1; clone_size: few; v_call: TRBV3-1; cdr3_aa: CASSYGTPNTEAFF; cdr3_nt: TGTGCCAGCAGCTACGGGACACCGAACACTGAAGCTTTCTTT
d_call: TRBD2; j_call: TRBJ2-1; clone_size: NA; v_call: TRBV29-1; cdr3_aa: CSVAGGPSGRTYNEQFF; cdr3_nt: TGCAGCGTTGCGGGAGGACCTAGCGGGCGCACCTACAATGAGCAGTTCTTC
d_call: TRBD1; j_call: TRBJ2-2; clone_size: once; v_call: TRBV30; cdr3_aa: CAWSVGGIGELFF; cdr3_nt: TGTGCCTGGAGTGTAGGGGGCATCGGGGAGCTGTTTTTT
d_call: NA; j_call: TRBJ2-1; clone_size: few; v_call: TRBV2; cdr3_aa: CASSESGRYNEQFF; cdr3_nt: TGTGCCAGCAGTGAAAGTGGCAGGTACAATGAGCAGTTCTTC
d_call: NA; j_call: TRBJ2-2; clone_size: NA; v_call: TRBV12-3/TRBV12-4; cdr3_aa: CASSLARLTGELFF; cdr3_nt: TGTGCCAGCAGTTTAGCCAGACTGACCGGGGAGCTGTTTTTT
d_call: NA; j_call: TRBJ2-7; clone_size: NA; v_call: TRBV30; cdr3_aa: CAWSVKGAYEQYF; cdr3_nt: TGTGCCTGGAGTGTAAAGGGAGCCTACGAGCAGTACTTC
d_call: NA; j_call: TRBJ2-5; clone_size: NA; v_call: TRBV29-1; cdr3_aa: CSGGHNPETQYF; cdr3_nt: TGCAGCGGGGGACATAACCCAGAGACCCAGTACTTC
d_call: TRBD1; j_call: TRBJ2-7; clone_size: NA; v_call: TRBV28; cdr3_aa: CASSQTDRKGASQYF; cdr3_nt: TGTGCCAGCAGCCAAACGGACAGAAAGGGGGCTTCGCAGTACTTC
d_call: TRBD2; j_call: TRBJ2-7; clone_size: NA; v_call: TRBV27; cdr3_aa: CASSPGTSGKGEQYF; cdr3_nt: TGTGCCAGCAGTCCGGGGACTAGCGGGAAAGGGGAGCAGTACTTC
d_call: NA; j_call: TRBJ2-5; clone_size: few; v_call: TRBV2; cdr3_aa: CASSEQGTPAQYF; cdr3_nt: TGTGCCAGCAGTGAACAGGGGACCCCGGCCCAGTACTTC
d_call: TRBD2; j_call: TRBJ2-3; clone_size: many; v_call: TRBV5-1; cdr3_aa: CASSSLAGDTQYF; cdr3_nt: TGCGCCAGCAGCTCGCTAGCGGGTGATACGCAGTATTTT
d_call: NA; j_call: TRBJ2-3; clone_size: NA; v_call: TRBV12-3/TRBV12-4; cdr3_aa: CASRKTTGKSTDTQYF; cdr3_nt: TGTGCCAGCAGAAAGACCACAGGGAAGAGCACAGATACGCAGTATTTT
d_call: TRBD1; j_call: TRBJ2-7; clone_size: few; v_call: TRBV4-2; cdr3_aa: CASTTRAGGDEQYF; cdr3_nt: TGTGCCAGCACCACCAGAGCAGGGGGCGACGAGCAGTACTTC
d_call: TRBD1; j_call: TRBJ1-5; clone_size: NA; v_call: TRBV24-1; cdr3_aa: CATSDATGAYSNQPQHF; cdr3_nt: TGTGCCACCAGTGACGCGACAGGGGCGTATAGCAATCAGCCCCAGCATTTT
d_call: NA; j_call: TRBJ2-7; clone_size: many; v_call: TRBV29-1; cdr3_aa: CSVADSTYEQYF; cdr3_nt: TGCAGCGTAGCGGACAGTACCTACGAGCAGTACTTC
d_call: NA; j_call: TRBJ2-7; clone_size: few; v_call: TRBV11-2; cdr3_aa: CASSLDPRSQYF; cdr3_nt: TGTGCCAGCAGCTTAGACCCGCGGAGTCAGTACTTC
d_call: NA; j_call: TRBJ2-2; clone_size: NA; v_call: TRBV6-5; cdr3_aa: CASSQLEGPTGELFF; cdr3_nt: TGTGCCAGCAGCCAGCTCGAGGGGCCCACCGGGGAGCTGTTTTTT
d_call: NA; j_call: TRBJ2-1; clone_size: NA; v_call: TRBV7-8; cdr3_aa: CASSQGQWRYNEQFF; cdr3_nt: TGTGCCAGCAGCCAAGGACAGTGGAGATACAATGAGCAGTTCTTC
d_call: NA; j_call: TRBJ2-1; clone_size: few; v_call: TRBV2; cdr3_aa: CASSEGRSYDEQFF; cdr3_nt: TGTGCCAGCAGTGAGGGCAGATCTTACGATGAGCAGTTCTTC
d_call: NA; j_call: TRBJ1-2; clone_size: NA; v_call: TRBV2; cdr3_aa: CASTLLGGGGWSYGYTF; cdr3_nt: TGTGCCAGCACCCTCCTCGGGGGTGGGGGATGGAGCTATGGCTACACCTTC
d_call: NA; j_call: TRBJ2-1; clone_size: once; v_call: TRBV3-1; cdr3_aa: CASSQELLAGSNEQFF; cdr3_nt: TGTGCCAGCAGCCAAGAGTTACTAGCCGGGTCCAATGAGCAGTTCTTC
d_call: NA; j_call: TRBJ2-3; clone_size: NA; v_call: TRBV10-3; cdr3_aa: CAISATDVLSTDTQYF; cdr3_nt: TGTGCCATCAGTGCCACGGACGTCCTGAGCACAGATACGCAGTATTTT
d_call: TRBD2; j_call: TRBJ2-3; clone_size: few; v_call: TRBV10-2; cdr3_aa: CASGTNLDTQYF; cdr3_nt: TGCGCCAGCGGGACTAACCTAGATACGCAGTATTTT
d_call: TRBD1; j_call: TRBJ1-1; clone_size: NA; v_call: TRBV5-1; cdr3_aa: CASSFFGQGRGTEAFF; cdr3_nt: TGCGCCAGCAGCTTTTTTGGACAGGGACGTGGCACTGAAGCTTTCTTT
d_call: TRBD2; j_call: TRBJ2-7; clone_size: few; v_call: TRBV20-1; cdr3_aa: CSAPMGGVGSYEQYF; cdr3_nt: TGCAGTGCGCCTATGGGGGGGGTCGGGTCCTACGAGCAGTACTTC
d_call: NA; j_call: TRBJ1-5; clone_size: few; v_call: TRBV6-1; cdr3_aa: CASKREGNNQPQHF; cdr3_nt: TGTGCCAGCAAAAGAGAGGGGAACAATCAGCCCCAGCATTTT
d_call: NA; j_call: TRBJ2-5; clone_size: few; v_call: TRBV20-1; cdr3_aa: CSARPPAGQETQYF; cdr3_nt: TGCAGTGCTAGGCCACCAGCTGGCCAAGAGACCCAGTACTTC
d_call: NA; j_call: TRBJ2-5; clone_size: many; v_call: TRBV29-1; cdr3_aa: CSVRGRGSETQYF; cdr3_nt: TGCAGCGTCCGCGGTAGGGGTAGTGAGACCCAGTACTTC
d_call: NA; j_call: TRBJ1-6; clone_size: few; v_call: TRBV3-1; cdr3_aa: CASSPSRTQQSSYNSPLHF; cdr3_nt: TGTGCCAGCAGCCCTAGTCGGACACAACAGAGCTCCTATAATTCACCCCTCCACTTT
d_call: NA; j_call: TRBJ1-1; clone_size: NA; v_call: TRBV5-1; cdr3_aa: CASSSTTTNTEAFF; cdr3_nt: TGCGCCAGCAGCTCGACTACAACGAACACTGAAGCTTTCTTT
d_call: NA; j_call: TRBJ2-7; clone_size: few; v_call: TRBV28; cdr3_aa: CASSAPGAKYEQYF; cdr3_nt: TGTGCCAGCAGTGCGCCGGGGGCGAAATACGAGCAGTACTTC
d_call: TRBD1; j_call: TRBJ1-1; clone_size: few; v_call: TRBV2; cdr3_aa: CASSGGQGVFDTEAFF; cdr3_nt: TGTGCCAGCAGCGGGGGACAGGGCGTTTTTGACACTGAAGCTTTCTTT
d_call: TRBD2; j_call: TRBJ2-7; clone_size: NA; v_call: TRBV11-2; cdr3_aa: CASSLGGGYPYEQYF; cdr3_nt: TGTGCCAGCAGCTTAGGCGGGGGTTACCCCTACGAGCAGTACTTC
d_call: NA; j_call: TRBJ2-7; clone_size: few; v_call: TRBV4-1; cdr3_aa: CASSPTGLYYEQYF; cdr3_nt: TGCGCCAGCAGCCCTACGGGACTTTACTACGAGCAGTACTTC
d_call: TRBD1; j_call: TRBJ2-7; clone_size: NA; v_call: TRBV4-2; cdr3_aa: CASSQHDRGPEQYF; cdr3_nt: TGTGCCAGCAGCCAACACGACAGGGGGCCCGAGCAGTACTTC
d_call: NA; j_call: TRBJ2-1; clone_size: NA; v_call: TRBV5-4; cdr3_aa: CASSTQDRTHEQFF; cdr3_nt: TGTGCCAGCAGCACCCAGGACAGAACCCATGAGCAGTTCTTC
d_call: TRBD1; j_call: TRBJ2-5; clone_size: NA; v_call: TRBV6-2/TRBV6-3; cdr3_aa: CASSLELGTALLTQYF; cdr3_nt: TGTGCCAGCAGCCTCGAACTCGGGACAGCCCTGTTGACCCAGTACTTC
d_call: NA; j_call: TRBJ2-7; clone_size: few; v_call: TRBV28; cdr3_aa: CASSFKRTVVFGSQYF; cdr3_nt: TGTGCCAGCAGTTTCAAGCGTACGGTGGTTTTCGGTTCGCAGTACTTC
d_call: NA; j_call: TRBJ2-3; clone_size: NA; v_call: TRBV7-2; cdr3_aa: CASSSRPASNTQYF; cdr3_nt: TGTGCCAGCAGCTCCCGTCCAGCTTCTAATACGCAGTATTTT
d_call: TRBD2; j_call: TRBJ2-1; clone_size: NA; v_call: TRBV7-9; cdr3_aa: CASSQTSGRYDEQFF; cdr3_nt: TGTGCCAGCAGTCAGACTAGCGGGAGGTATGATGAGCAGTTCTTC
d_call: TRBD1; j_call: TRBJ1-5; clone_size: NA; v_call: TRBV28; cdr3_aa: CASSLLVRTGGNQPQHF; cdr3_nt: TGTGCCAGCAGTTTATTGGTTAGGACAGGGGGCAATCAGCCCCAGCATTTT
d_call: TRBD1; j_call: TRBJ1-4; clone_size: few; v_call: TRBV2; cdr3_aa: CASSRDREYEKLFF; cdr3_nt: TGTGCCAGCAGCCGGGACAGGGAGTATGAAAAACTGTTTTTT
d_call: NA; j_call: TRBJ1-5; clone_size: few; v_call: TRBV5-1; cdr3_aa: CASSLEANGQPQHF; cdr3_nt: TGCGCCAGCAGCTTGGAAGCCAATGGGCAGCCCCAGCATTTT
d_call: NA; j_call: TRBJ2-1; clone_size: NA; v_call: TRBV14; cdr3_aa: CASSQAGIWGDQFF; cdr3_nt: TGTGCCAGCAGCCAAGCGGGAATCTGGGGAGACCAGTTCTTC
d_call: NA; j_call: TRBJ2-7; clone_size: few; v_call: TRBV5-1; cdr3_aa: CASSKDRAVYEQYF; cdr3_nt: TGCGCCAGCAGCAAGGACAGAGCAGTCTACGAGCAGTACTTC
d_call: TRBD1; j_call: TRBJ2-3; clone_size: few; v_call: TRBV29-1; cdr3_aa: CSAPLDRAREDTQYF; cdr3_nt: TGCAGCGCTCCGCTCGACAGGGCCAGGGAAGATACGCAGTATTTT